Shown below are 27 T cell receptor beta chains from a single sample sequenced in a study of Graves' ophthalmopathy and Graves' hyperthyroidism. Transcripts of RNA were the source for amplifying TCR beta CDR3 regions. After a first-round RT-PCR with HTBI primers, a second-round multiplex PCR was run. TCRdb reanalysed the multiplex PCR reads using MiXCR and keeps one entry per CDR3 protein. The sample has 620,000 or so distinct CDR3 sequences, 22% seen once. The sequenced sample consisted of peripheral blood. The receptors come from a woman under 30 with stable Graves' hyperthyroidism. Some clones in this sample may be carry-over from other donors' samples.

The sample holds many counts of this clonotype. The chain carries TRBV12-3 or TRBV12-4 and TRBJ1-1; possible D gene TRBD1, 5 bases. Trimming pared 4 bases from V and 8 bases from J, leaving 32 bases between. The CDR3 loop spans 19 amino acids. The CDR3 region has the DNA TGTGCCAGCAGTTCTTGGGGGAATACTGGGGGTGGGAAATTTGGCGAAGCTTTCTTT. It translates to CASSSWGNTGGGKFGEAFF.

This clonotype came up many times. An end of the junction differs from the germline gene, which may be a read error. The chain is built from TRBV15 and TRBJ2-2; perhaps TRBD1 as D (6 bases). From germline, CDR1 is LNHNV and CDR2 YYDKDF (reference sequence). The CDR3 has 17 amino acids. The CDR3 sequence is CATNRDRARGSVGELFF. The CDR3 DNA sequence: TGTGCCACCAACAGAGATCGGGCCAGGGGTTCGGTCGGGGAGCTGTTTTTT.

This clonotype was seen repeatedly, ten times or more. The genes are TRBV20-1 and TRBJ1-5, with 7 bases aligning to TRBD1. The trim removed 1 base at V and 5 bases at J, leaving 5 bases unmatched. The V gene's germline CDR1 is DFQATT and CDR2 SNEGSKA (reference sequence). CDR3 length: 14 amino acids. This CDR3 is CSARGRGWDQPQHF. The CDR3 nucleotides read TGCAGTGCTAGAGGCAGGGGGTGGGATCAGCCCCAGCATTTT.

The table lists this clonotype with many counts. This chain links TRBV27 with TRBJ1-2, with D unresolved. Germline V gene data show CDR1 as MNHEY and CDR2 as SMNVEV (reference sequence). The CDR3 has 14 residues. Trimming left V 8 bases short and J 0 bases short, with 13 bases between. CDR3 DNA: TGTGCCAGCCAACCCGCCCAAGCTAACTATGGCTACACCTTC. It encodes CASQPAQANYGYTF.

This clonotype turned up a few times. As DNA, the CDR3 is TGTGCCAGCAGCTTAGAGAACTCTGGGGCCAACGTCCTGACTTTC. It translates to CASSLENSGANVLTF. J is TRBJ2-6 and V is TRBV11-2; D gene uncertain. The ends were cut back, 0 bases at V and 0 bases at J, with 3 bases in the middle. The CDR3 covers 15 residues. Germline loops: CDR1 SGHAT, CDR2 FQNNGV.

The chain has TRBV20-1 and TRBJ2-7; D may be TRBD1 (5 bases). Trimming took 3 bases from V and 3 from J, leaving 12 bases between them. CDR3 length equals 13 residues. Per germline, CDR1 DFQATT and CDR2 SNEGSKA (reference sequence). CDR3: CSAREMTDYEQYF. CDR3 coding DNA: TGCAGTGCTAGGGAAATGACAGACTACGAGCAGTACTTC.

This clonotype was recorded many times. The genes are TRBV6-2 or TRBV6-3 and TRBJ1-2; D possibly corresponds to TRBD1 (5 bases). V shed 6 bases and J shed 4 bases, with 9 bases lying between them. This CDR3 has 12 amino acids. The germline gives CDR1 MNHEY, CDR2 SVGEGT. The CDR3 bases are TGTGCCAGCAGAGGGGATAGCTATGGCTACACCTTC. It specifies CASRGDSYGYTF.

The sample holds a few counts of this clonotype. The rearrangement links TRBV28 to TRBJ2-7, with no clear D. Germline CDR1 is MDHEN and CDR2 is SYDVKM. Trimming took off 4 bases at V and 4 bases at J, with 23 bases between the two ends. This CDR3 region has 17 residues. The CDR3 DNA reads as TGTGCCAGCAGTTCTCCCATTTTGAAGTCAAACCATTACGAGCAGTACTTC. As protein: CASSSPILKSNHYEQYF.

This clonotype was seen many times. This sequence joins TRBV14 and TRBJ1-1; D unresolved. The CDR3 runs to 14 residues. V shed 3 bases and J shed 4 bases, with 12 bases lying between them. Germline assignment: CDR1 SGHDN and CDR2 FVKESK. CDR3 bases: TGTGCCAGCAGCCAGGCCGTCGGAGGCACTGAAGCTTTCTTT. It encodes CASSQAVGGTEAFF.

This clonotype was observed a handful of times. The chain recombines TRBV19 with TRBJ1-2; D gene ambiguous. Deletions cut 5 bases from V and 3 bases from J, with 16 bases between. CDR3 size: 15 residues. Germline V gene lookup returns CDR1 LNHDA and CDR2 SQIVND (reference sequence). Here the CDR3 reads CASSSGLLTDYGYTF. CDR3 DNA: TGTGCCAGTAGTTCGGGCTTGCTTACTGACTATGGCTACACCTTC.

This clonotype was detected many times. The genes are TRBV6-2 or TRBV6-3 and TRBJ1-5; D is uncertain. Trimming stripped 2 bases from V and 6 bases from J, with 5 bases between. Germline values: CDR1 MNHEY, CDR2 SVGEGT. The CDR3 totals 12 residues. In DNA, the CDR3 is TGTGCCAGCAGTTACGTCGGTCAGCCCCAGCATTTT. Its protein is CASSYVGQPQHF.

The sample holds many counts of this clonotype. The chain recombines TRBV30 with TRBJ2-7; 9 bases match TRBD1. J lost 1 base, V lost 7 bases, and 8 bases had no gene match. The CDR3 extends over 14 amino acids. Germline V gene sequence: CDR1 GTSNPN, CDR2 SVGIG (reference sequence). The CDR3 here is CASRRQGESYEQYF. The CDR3 DNA reads as TGTGCCTCTCGCCGACAGGGGGAATCCTACGAGCAGTACTTC. The full variable domain, its missing parts supplied by reference TRBV30 and TRBJ2-7, is SQTIHQWPATLVQPVGSPLSLECTVEGTSNPNLYWYRQAAGRGLQLLFYSVGIGQISSEVPQNLSASRPQDRQFILSSKKLLLSDSGFYLCASRRQGESYEQYFGPGTRLTVT.

This clonotype was detected many times. This chain connects TRBV28 to TRBJ2-7, with D tentatively TRBD2 (6 bases). V gave up 6 bases and J gave up 2 bases, with 11 bases separating them. Germline V CDR1 and CDR2: MDHEN, SYDVKM. The CDR3 is 13 amino acids. The CDR3 loop is CASSFSGPYEQYF. CDR3 DNA: TGTGCCAGCAGCTTTAGCGGACCCTACGAGCAGTACTTC.

This clonotype was seen a handful of times. The V and J genes are TRBV6-1 and TRBJ1-6; 7 bases line up with TRBD1. V lost 2 bases and J lost 7; bases outside the gene matches: 2. CDR1 and CDR2 from the germline V gene are MNHNS and SASEGT. The CDR3 totals 14 residues. The CDR3 DNA is TGTGCCAGCAGTGAAACAGGGGAGAATTCACCCCTCCACTTT. Amino acid sequence: CASSETGENSPLHF.

This clonotype was counted many times. The rearrangement uses TRBV11-2 and TRBJ2-7, with a weak D call TRBD2 (6 bases). This CDR3 has 15 amino acids. Germline V gene sequence: CDR1 SGHAT, CDR2 FQNNGV. The V end lost 6 bases, the J end lost 0 bases, and 15 bases lay between the germline ends. CDR3 in amino acids: CASSLGTQSSYEQYF. The CDR3 DNA reads TGTGCCAGCAGTCTGGGGACTCAGAGCTCCTACGAGCAGTACTTC. Full variable domain (remainder filled in from reference TRBV11-2 and TRBJ2-7): EAGVAQSPRYKIIEKRQSVAFWCNPISGHATLYWYQQILGQGPKLLIQFQNNGVVDDSQLPKDRFSAERLKGVDSTLKIQPAKLEDSAVYLCASSLGTQSSYEQYFGPGTRLTVT.

This clonotype came up many times. The chain joins TRBV12-5 to TRBJ2-5; D ambiguous. Germline V gene sequence: CDR1 LGHNT, CDR2 FRNRAP. Trimming took 6 bases from V and 2 from J, leaving 4 bases between them. The CDR3 extends over 11 amino acids. The CDR3, as DNA: TGTGCTAGTGGCCTACAAGAGACCCAGTACTTC. This translates into CASGLQETQYF.

This clonotype was counted ten times or more. The chain's CDR3 is CASRPYGQGSETQYF. CDR3 DNA sequence: TGTGCCAGCAGACCCTATGGACAGGGTTCGGAGACCCAGTACTTC. This sequence joins TRBV28 and TRBJ2-5, with 8 positions matching TRBD1. With V trimmed by 6 bases and J by 5 bases, 11 bases remained unmatched. Germline assignment: CDR1 MDHEN and CDR2 SYDVKM. The CDR3 has 15 residues.

This clonotype was found a few times. The chain joins TRBV29-1 to TRBJ2-5; 7 nucleotides line up with TRBD1. Trimming removed 1 base from V and 4 bases from J; junction bases left unmatched: 6. The CDR3 contains 14 residues. Germline assignment: CDR1 SQVTM and CDR2 ANQGSEA. CDR3 nucleotide sequence: TGCAGCGTTGAAGTCACAGGGGCCCGAGAGACCCAGTACTTC. This encodes CSVEVTGARETQYF.

This clonotype was observed a handful of times. The V and J genes are TRBV12-3 or TRBV12-4 and TRBJ1-1; 7 bases agree with TRBD1. V was clipped by 6 bases and J by 4 bases; unmatched bases: 8. This CDR3 is 14 amino acids long. DNA for the CDR3: TGTGCCAGCAGCACGGACAGGTTGGGCACTGAAGCTTTCTTT. This translates into CASSTDRLGTEAFF.

The rearrangement joins TRBV6-5 to TRBJ1-5; the match to TRBD1 covers 7 bases. V lost 7 bases, J lost 5 bases, and 11 bases stayed unmatched. The CDR3 loop spans 15 amino acids. Germline V CDR1 and CDR2: MNHEY, SVGAGI. The CDR3 nucleotides read TGTGCCAGCACTTGCTGGACAGGCAAAGATCAGCCCCAGCATTTT. Protein product: CASTCWTGKDQPQHF.

This clonotype has a handful of counts. This chain uses TRBV6-2 or TRBV6-3 with TRBJ2-3, with TRBD2 matching over 7 bases. J lost 1 base, V lost 6 bases, and 16 bases had no gene match. The CDR3 sequence is 18 residues long. Germline V CDR1 and CDR2: MNHEY, SVGEGT. CDR3 DNA: TGTGCCAGCAGGCCCGTTGGGGAGCGGGGATTTGGCACAGATACGCAGTATTTT. Translation gives CASRPVGERGFGTDTQYF.

This clonotype was counted ten times or more. One end of the junction varies from germline; a read error may be responsible. The chain employs TRBV10-2 and TRBJ2-2; TRBD2 agrees at 8 bases. Germline CDR1 WSHSY, CDR2 SAAADI. The CDR3 covers 15 residues. Written as DNA, the CDR3 is TGCACCAGCACTCAAAGCGGGAGCGGCACCGGGGAGCTGTTTTTT. Protein product: CTSTQSGSGTGELFF.

Ten or more counts support this clonotype. This sequence joins TRBV4-1 and TRBJ1-6, with D possibly matching TRBD1 (5 bases). The germline V gene has CDR1 MGHRA and CDR2 YSYEKL. V was clipped by 0 bases and J by 15 bases, with 9 bases between them. The CDR3 length is 12 residues. The CDR3 sequence is CASSQDLRGLHF. The CDR3 coding sequence is TGCGCCAGCAGCCAAGATCTGAGGGGCCTCCACTTT.

This clonotype appeared many times. The chain recombines TRBV5-1 with TRBJ1-1, with D unresolved. The CDR3 contains 13 residues. Germline CDR1 reads SGHRS; CDR2 reads YFSETQ. Trimming cost V 0 bases and J 5 bases, with 8 bases left between them. CDR3 amino acids: CASSLAASTEAFF. CDR3 in DNA: TGCGCCAGCAGCTTGGCGGCATCAACTGAAGCTTTCTTT.

The V gene is TRBV6-1, the J gene TRBJ2-5; D is possibly TRBD1 or TRBD2 (5 bases each). In germline, CDR1 is MNHNS, CDR2 SASEGT. V lost 4 bases and J 4 bases, leaving 16 bases between the germline ends. This CDR3 is 15 amino acids long. The CDR3 DNA is TGTGCCAGCAGTGGGGGGACCGCGCGAGTAGAGACCCAGTACTTC. It codes for CASSGGTARVETQYF.

The chain joins TRBV20-1 to TRBJ2-4, with 10 bases matching TRBD1. CDR3 length: 15 amino acids. J gave up 1 base and V 5 bases, and 5 bases lay outside the gene matches. In germline, CDR1 is DFQATT, CDR2 SNEGSKA (reference sequence). This CDR3 reads CSARWDRGAKNIQYF. The DNA of the CDR3 is TGCAGTGCTCGCTGGGACAGGGGTGCCAAAAACATTCAGTACTTC.

This clonotype occurred many times. This chain joins TRBV20-1 and TRBJ1-1; D possibly corresponds to TRBD1 (5 bases). V dropped 5 bases and J dropped 4 bases, with 11 bases sitting between them. Germline V gives CDR1 DFQATT, CDR2 SNEGSKA (reference sequence). The CDR3 is 12 amino acids. This chain's CDR3 is CSAGDRGTEAFF. CDR3 sequence (DNA): TGCAGTGCTGGGGACCGGGGCACTGAAGCTTTCTTT.